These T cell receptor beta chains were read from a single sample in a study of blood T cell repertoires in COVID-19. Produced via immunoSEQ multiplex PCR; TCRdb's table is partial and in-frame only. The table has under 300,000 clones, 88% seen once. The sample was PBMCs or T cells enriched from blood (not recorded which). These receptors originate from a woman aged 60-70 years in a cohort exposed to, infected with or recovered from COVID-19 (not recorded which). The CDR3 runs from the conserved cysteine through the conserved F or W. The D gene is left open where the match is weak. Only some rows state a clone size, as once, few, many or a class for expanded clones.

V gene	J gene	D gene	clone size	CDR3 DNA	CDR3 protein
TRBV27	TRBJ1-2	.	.	TGTGCCAGCAGTTTGCGGGGGAACTATGGCTACACCTTC	CASSLRGNYGYTF
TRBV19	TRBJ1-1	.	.	TGTGCCAGTAGTATCCCCGGGACATCAGCTTTCTTT	CASSIPGTSAFF
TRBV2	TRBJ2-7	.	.	TGTGCCAGCAATTACCCACTGGGGGGAGCCCAAACCTACGAGCAGTACTTC	CASNYPLGGAQTYEQYF
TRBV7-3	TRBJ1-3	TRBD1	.	TGTGCCAGCAGCTTCCCTGCTACCGGGACAGGGGCCTCTGGAAACACCATATATTTT	CASSFPATGTGASGNTIYF
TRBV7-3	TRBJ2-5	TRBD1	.	TGTGCCAGCAGCGTCACAGGGGTTGAGAAGACCCAGTACTTC	CASSVTGVEKTQYF
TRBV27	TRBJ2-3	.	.	TGTGCCAGCTTAGGAGGGGCCCGCACAGATACGCAGTATTTT	CASLGGARTDTQYF
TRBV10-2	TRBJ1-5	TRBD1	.	TGCGCCAGCAGTGGTCCGGGACAGGGGGCCGATCAGCCCCAGCATTTT	CASSGPGQGADQPQHF
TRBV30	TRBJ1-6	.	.	TGTGCCTGGACTTCGGGGTCCTATAATTCACCCCTCCACTTT	CAWTSGSYNSPLHF
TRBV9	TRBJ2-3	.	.	TGTGCCAGCAGCGTAGGTGAGAGACTACTCACAGATACGCAGTATTTT	CASSVGERLLTDTQYF
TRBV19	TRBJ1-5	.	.	TGTGCCAGTAGTACGGGGATTCAGCCCCAGCATTTT	CASSTGIQPQHF
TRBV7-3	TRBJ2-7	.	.	TGTGCCAGCAGCTTAAACACAGGCTACGAGCAGTACTTC	CASSLNTGYEQYF
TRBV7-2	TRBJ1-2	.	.	TGTGCCAGCAGCTTGCGCGGGGGCTATGGCTACACCTTC	CASSLRGGYGYTF
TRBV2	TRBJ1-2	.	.	TGTGCCAGCAGTGCCCCGACATCTAACTATGGCTACACCTTC	CASSAPTSNYGYTF
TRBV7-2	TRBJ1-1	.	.	TGTGCCAGCAGCTTAGGGCAACCGCAAGCTTTCTTT	CASSLGQPQAFF
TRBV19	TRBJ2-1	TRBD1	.	TGTGCCAGCAGGGACAGACTGGGGAACAATGAGCAGTTCTTC	CASRDRLGNNEQFF
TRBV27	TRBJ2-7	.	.	TGTGCCAGCAGTCCCCGACAGATCTACGAGCAGTACTTC	CASSPRQIYEQYF
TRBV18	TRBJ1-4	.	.	TGTGCCAGCTCGCCTATTGAAACTAATGAAAAACTGTTTTTT	CASSPIETNEKLFF
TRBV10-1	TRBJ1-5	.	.	TGCGCCAGCACCTACGAGGTCCCATTTTCTAGCAATCAGCCCCAGCATTTT	CASTYEVPFSSNQPQHF
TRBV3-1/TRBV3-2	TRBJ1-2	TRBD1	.	TGTGCCAGCAGCCAAGCAAAGGGGGACAGGGGAAACTATGGCTACACCTTC	CASSQAKGDRGNYGYTF
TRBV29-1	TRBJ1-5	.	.	TGCAGCGTTGTTGTAGAGGGATATAGCAATCAGCCCCAGCATTTT	CSVVVEGYSNQPQHF
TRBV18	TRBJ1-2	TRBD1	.	TGTGCCAGCTCACCACCGGGACAGGGCTATGGCTACACCTTC	CASSPPGQGYGYTF
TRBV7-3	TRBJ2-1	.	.	TGTGCCAGCAGTTATACCGGGTCCGGGGTTGAGCAGTTCTTC	CASSYTGSGVEQFF
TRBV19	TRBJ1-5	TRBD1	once	TGTGCCAGTAGTTCGCGGCTCCCCGGGACAGGGGTTAGCAATCAGCCCCAGCATTTT	CASSSRLPGTGVSNQPQHF
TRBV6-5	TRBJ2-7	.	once	TGTGCCAGCAGTTACGCGGCTGCCTCCTACGAGCAGTACTTC	CASSYAAASYEQYF
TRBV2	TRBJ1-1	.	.	TGTGCCAGCAGAAAAGCGGACAGAACTGAAGCTTTCTTT	CASRKADRTEAFF
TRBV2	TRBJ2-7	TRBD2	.	TGTGCCAGCAGGCCGACTAGCGGTTCATCCTACGAGCAGTACTTC	CASRPTSGSSYEQYF
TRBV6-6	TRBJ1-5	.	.	TGTGCCAGCAGTTACTCGGGGGGGTATAGCAATCAGCCCCAGCATTTT	CASSYSGGYSNQPQHF
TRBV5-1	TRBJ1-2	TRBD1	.	TGCGCCAGCCGAATCAGGGAAGTAGGGGGCGGCTACACCTTC	CASRIREVGGGYTF
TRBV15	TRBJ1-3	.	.	TGTGCCACCAGCAGAGATTATGCCAGTACTGGAAACACCATATATTTT	CATSRDYASTGNTIYF
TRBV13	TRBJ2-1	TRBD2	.	TGTGCCAGCAGCTTAGTGGGCGGGAGGGCCGTAATCGATGAGCAGTTCTTC	CASSLVGGRAVIDEQFF
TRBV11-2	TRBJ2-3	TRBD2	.	TGTGCCAGCAGCTTGTGGGGGGGGAGCACAGATACGCAGTATTTT	CASSLWGGSTDTQYF
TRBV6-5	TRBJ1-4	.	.	TGTGCCAGCAGTTACTCGAACAGGGATAATGAAAAACTGTTTTTT	CASSYSNRDNEKLFF
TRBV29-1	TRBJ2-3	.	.	TGCAGCGTTTTCCGTAGGGGAAATAGCACAGATACGCAGTATTTT	CSVFRRGNSTDTQYF
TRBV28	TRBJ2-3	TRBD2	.	TGTGCCAGCAGTGGTCCTTTGGGAGCGGGAGGGGTTTATAGCACAGATACGCAGTATTTT	CASSGPLGAGGVYSTDTQYF
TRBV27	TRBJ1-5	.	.	TGTGCCAGCAGTTCGATGCCCTACGGTACTTTGGATCAGCCCCAGCATTTT	CASSSMPYGTLDQPQHF
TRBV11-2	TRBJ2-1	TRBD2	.	TGTGCCAGCAGCTTTGGTAGCGGGAGACGACTGTACAATGAGCAGTTCTTC	CASSFGSGRRLYNEQFF
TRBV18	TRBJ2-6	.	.	TGTGCCAGCTCAAAAAACAGGGTTCTCTCTGGGGCCAACGTCCTGACTTTC	CASSKNRVLSGANVLTF
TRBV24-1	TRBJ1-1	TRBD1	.	TGTGCCACCAGTCCAACAGGGGAACGGACTGAAGCTTTCTTT	CATSPTGERTEAFF
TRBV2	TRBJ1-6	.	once	TGTGCCAGCAGCGCAACGACAGCCTTGAATTCACCCCTCCACTTT	CASSATTALNSPLHF
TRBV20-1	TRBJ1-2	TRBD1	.	TGCAGTGTCACAGGGGTGGATGGCTACACCTTC	CSVTGVDGYTF
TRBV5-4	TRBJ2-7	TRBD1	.	TGTGCCAGCAGCCCCGGGACAGCAGTAACCTACGAGCAGTACTTC	CASSPGTAVTYEQYF
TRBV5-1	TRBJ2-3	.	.	TGCGCCAGCAGCTTGGAGGGACTCCGCACAGATACGCAGTATTTT	CASSLEGLRTDTQYF
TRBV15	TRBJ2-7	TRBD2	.	TGTGCCACCAGCAGAGATCTTCGTCTAGCGGGAGACGAGCAGTACTTC	CATSRDLRLAGDEQYF